This T cell receptor beta chain was documented in a study of T cell repertoires in cytomegalovirus infection. A remark on this clonotype: What it binds is not known.

Via MiXCR, TCRdb re-called the reads, giving one row per CDR3 protein. This table holds around 710,000 distinct CDR3 sequences, almost 30% found once. The receptor's source is a human donor in good health (CMV status not recorded). Some clones in this sample may be carry-over from other donors' samples. The sequencing used cultured CD8+ T cells from PBMCs, collected from culture after CMV antigen stimulation.

The CDR3 protein is CASSSPPGQLTGASGPVGYNEQFF. The CDR3 DNA is TGTGCCAGCAGTTCTCCTCCGGGACAGTTAACGGGAGCTAGCGGGCCAGTAGGATACAATGAGCAGTTCTTC. This sequence joins TRBV28 and TRBJ2-1; a possible D gene is TRBD2 (8 bases). V was cut by 4 bases and J by 4 bases, with 41 bases left in between. The CDR3 sequence is 24 residues long. From germline, CDR1 is MDHEN and CDR2 SYDVKM.